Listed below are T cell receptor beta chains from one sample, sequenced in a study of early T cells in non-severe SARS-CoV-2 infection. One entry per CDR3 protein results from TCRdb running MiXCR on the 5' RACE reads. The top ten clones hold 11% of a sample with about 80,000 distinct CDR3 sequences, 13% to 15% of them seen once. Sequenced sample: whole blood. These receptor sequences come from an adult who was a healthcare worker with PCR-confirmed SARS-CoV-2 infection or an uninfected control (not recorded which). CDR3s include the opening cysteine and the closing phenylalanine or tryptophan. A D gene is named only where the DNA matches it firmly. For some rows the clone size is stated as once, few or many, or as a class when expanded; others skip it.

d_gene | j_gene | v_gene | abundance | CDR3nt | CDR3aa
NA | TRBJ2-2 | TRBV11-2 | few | TGTGCCAGCAAGGGGCTGCTACCTAAGGGGGAGCTGTTTTTT | CASKGLLPKGELFF
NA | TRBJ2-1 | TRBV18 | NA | TGTGCCAGCACTGGAAGGGGCGGGAACAATGAGCAGTTCTTC | CASTGRGGNNEQFF
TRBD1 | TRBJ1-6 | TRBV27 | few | TGTGCCAGCAGCTTCCGGGACAGGGCAATAGGGAGCAATTCACCCCTCCACTTT | CASSFRDRAIGSNSPLHF
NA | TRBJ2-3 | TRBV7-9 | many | TGTGCCAGCAGTCTCGCCAAGACAGTGGACACAGATACGCAGTATTTT | CASSLAKTVDTDTQYF
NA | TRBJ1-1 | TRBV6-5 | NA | TGTGCCAGCAGCCCTACGGGGACCACCGGGAGAATAAATGAAGTTTTCTTT | CASSPTGTTGRINEVFF
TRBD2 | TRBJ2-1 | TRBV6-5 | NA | TGTGCCAGCAGTTACCAGAGCGGGGGGGGCTCCTACAATGAGCAGTTCTTC | CASSYQSGGGSYNEQFF
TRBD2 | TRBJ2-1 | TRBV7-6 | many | TGTGCCAGCAGCTTCTCTAGCGGGGGACCCAACTCCTACAATGAGCAGTTCTTC | CASSFSSGGPNSYNEQFF
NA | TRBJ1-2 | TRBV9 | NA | TGTGCCAGCAGCGTAGACGGAAGTGACAGAGCAATTAACTATGGCTACACCTTC | CASSVDGSDRAINYGYTF
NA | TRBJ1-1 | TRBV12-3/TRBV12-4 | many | TGTGCCAGCTCCCTCCTGGGTGAGGGCACTGAAGCTTTCTTT | CASSLLGEGTEAFF
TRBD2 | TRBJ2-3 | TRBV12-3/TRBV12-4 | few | TGTGCCAGCAGCCCCGGGGGGGGGCCAGATACGCAGTATTTT | CASSPGGGPDTQYF
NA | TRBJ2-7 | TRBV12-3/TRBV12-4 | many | TGTGCCAGCAGTTCAACAGGTTACGAGCAGTACTTC | CASSSTGYEQYF
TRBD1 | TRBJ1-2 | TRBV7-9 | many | TGTGCCAGCAGCTTCTCCGGGACAGAATCCCATGGCTACACCTTC | CASSFSGTESHGYTF
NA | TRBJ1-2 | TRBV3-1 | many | TGTGCCAGCAGCCAGGGCAGGGGAAGCTATGGCTACACCTTC | CASSQGRGSYGYTF
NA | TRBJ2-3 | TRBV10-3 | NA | TGTGCCAGCCCCCCAGGGACATCCGAACGAAGCACAGATACGCAGTATTTT | CASPPGTSERSTDTQYF
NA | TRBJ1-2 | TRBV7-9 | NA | TGTGCCAGCAGCTATACTACCGGGACCGGGCAGGTTTTC | CASSYTTGTGQVF
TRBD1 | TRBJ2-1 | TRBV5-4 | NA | TGTGCCAGCAGCTTCCTGGGACAGGTCAATGAGCAGTTCTTC | CASSFLGQVNEQFF
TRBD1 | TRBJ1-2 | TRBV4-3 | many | TGCGCCAGCAGCCATGGGACAGCTCAGAGCTATGGCTACACCTTC | CASSHGTAQSYGYTF
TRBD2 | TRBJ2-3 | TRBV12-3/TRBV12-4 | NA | TGTGCCAGCAGCCGGGAGGGGACAGATACGCAGTATTTT | CASSREGTDTQYF
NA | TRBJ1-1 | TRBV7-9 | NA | TGTGCCAGCAGCCCAGAGGGGGGACCTAACACTGAAGCTTTCTTT | CASSPEGGPNTEAFF
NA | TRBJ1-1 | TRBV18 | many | TGTGCCAGCTCCCTGGGACCGACGTTGACTGAAGCTTTCTTT | CASSLGPTLTEAFF
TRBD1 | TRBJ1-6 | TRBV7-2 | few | TGTGCCAGCAGCGGACAGGGGACGACGGGGTCACCCCTCCACTTT | CASSGQGTTGSPLHF
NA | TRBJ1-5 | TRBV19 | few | TGTGCCAGTAGTAAGTCCGGGCAAAGCAATCAGCCCCAGCATTTT | CASSKSGQSNQPQHF
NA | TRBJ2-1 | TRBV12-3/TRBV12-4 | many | TGTGCCAGCAGTTCTGAGATGTACAATGAGCAGTTCTTC | CASSSEMYNEQFF
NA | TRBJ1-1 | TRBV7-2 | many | TGTGCCAGCAGCTTTAGCGTTGGGACTTCAGGGCTTAACACTGAAGCTTTCTTT | CASSFSVGTSGLNTEAFF
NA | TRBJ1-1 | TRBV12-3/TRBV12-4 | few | TGTGCCAGCAGCTCGGGCAGAATGAACACTGAAGCTTTCTTT | CASSSGRMNTEAFF
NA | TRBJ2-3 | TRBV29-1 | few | TGCAGCGTTGACACAGATACGCAGTATTTT | CSVDTDTQYF
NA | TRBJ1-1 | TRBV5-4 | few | TGTGCCAGCAGCTACAGCGGACTAAACACTGAAGCTTTCTTT | CASSYSGLNTEAFF
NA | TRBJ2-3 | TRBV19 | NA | TGTGCCAGTAGTATATCTAAGGTCCCGCAGGGTACGCAGTATTTT | CASSISKVPQGTQYF
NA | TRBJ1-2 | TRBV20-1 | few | TGCAGTGCTATTACCAACTCAGGGTATGGCTACACCTTC | CSAITNSGYGYTF